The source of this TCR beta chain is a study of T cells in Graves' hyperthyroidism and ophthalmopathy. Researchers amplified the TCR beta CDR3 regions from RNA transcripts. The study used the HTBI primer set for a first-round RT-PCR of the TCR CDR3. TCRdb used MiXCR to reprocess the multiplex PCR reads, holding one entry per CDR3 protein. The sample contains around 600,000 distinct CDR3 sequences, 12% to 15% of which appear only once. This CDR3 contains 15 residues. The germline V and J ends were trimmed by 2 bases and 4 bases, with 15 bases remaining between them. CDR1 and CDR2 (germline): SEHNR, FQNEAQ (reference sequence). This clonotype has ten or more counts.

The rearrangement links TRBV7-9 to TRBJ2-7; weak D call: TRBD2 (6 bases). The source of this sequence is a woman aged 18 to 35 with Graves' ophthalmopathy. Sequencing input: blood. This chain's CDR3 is CASSLSGLSPYEQYF. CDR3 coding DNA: TGTGCCAGCAGCTTATCGGGACTGTCCCCTTACGAGCAGTACTTC.